The 27 T cell receptor beta chains presented below share a single source sample, sequenced in a study of technical replicates of blood from a few donors. The table came from immunoSEQ multiplex PCR; TCRdb's copy has only in-frame clones and leaves some out. The repertoire holds 65,000 to 95,000 clones, with approximately 94% as singletons. Sequenced sample: T cells isolated from PBMCs. These receptors were obtained from a human donor in good health.

This clone was found once. The rearrangement joins TRBV5-4 to TRBJ2-7; TRBD2 matches 7 bases. The V gene end was trimmed by 0 bases and the J gene end by 3 bases; junction bases not matched to a gene: 0. CDR1 and CDR2 (germline): SGHNT, YYREEE (reference sequence). The CDR3 runs to 13 residues. Here the CDR3 reads CASSLGGGYEQYF. CDR3 sequence (DNA): TGTGCCAGCAGCTTGGGGGGGGGCTACGAGCAGTACTTC.

This clone appeared a single time. The chain recombines TRBV15 with TRBJ2-5, with 9 bases that match TRBD2. The length of the CDR3 is 16 residues. Trimming cost V 1 base and J 5 bases; bases outside gene matches: 8. Germline V lookup: CDR1 LNHNV, CDR2 YYDKDF (reference sequence). CDR3 region: CATSRVYIAGVETQYF. DNA for the CDR3: TGTGCCACCAGCAGAGTATATATAGCGGGAGTGGAGACCCAGTACTTC.

The rearrangement links TRBV29-1 to TRBJ2-3; tentatively, D is TRBD2 (6 bases). Germline V gives CDR1 SQVTM, CDR2 ANQGSEA. Trimming stripped 0 bases from V and 3 bases from J, with 16 bases between. This CDR3 spans 16 amino acids. CDR3 bases: TGCAGCGTTGAAGATCCGGGATCGGGGGAGACAGATACGCAGTATTTT. Its protein is CSVEDPGSGETDTQYF.

CDR3 sequence reads: CASSLSGVEQFF. The CDR3 region has the DNA TGTGCCAGCAGCTTGTCAGGGGTTGAGCAGTTCTTC. The chain uses TRBV5-6 and TRBJ2-1, with D possibly TRBD1 on 6 matching bases. The germline V gene encodes CDR1 SGHDT and CDR2 YYEEEE. The CDR3 consists of 12 residues. V was pared by 1 base and J by 9 bases, with 8 bases between.

This clone was seen only a few times. This rearrangement joins TRBV7-8 to TRBJ2-4, with 9 bases identical to TRBD2. CDR3 length: 15 residues. Germline CDR1 and CDR2: SGHVS and FQNEAQ. The J segment lost 7 bases and the V segment lost 4 bases, leaving 8 bases of the junction unmatched. The CDR3 protein is CASSSSSGKRNIQYF. CDR3 sequence (DNA): TGTGCCAGCAGCTCGTCTAGCGGGAAGAGGAACATTCAGTACTTC.

This rearrangement joins TRBV7-3 to TRBJ1-1; tentative D call: TRBD1 (6 bases). The ends were cut back, 4 bases at V and 4 bases at J, with 10 bases in the middle. The V gene's germline CDR1 is SGHTA and CDR2 FQGTGA. The CDR3 contains 13 residues. CDR3 sequence reads: CASSSQGATEAFF. For the CDR3, the DNA is TGTGCCAGCAGCTCACAGGGTGCCACTGAAGCTTTCTTT. Together with reference TRBV7-3 and TRBJ1-1, the CDR3 gives the full variable domain: GAGVSQTPSNKVTEKGKYVELRCDPISGHTALYWYRQSLGQGPEFLIYFQGTGAADDSGLPNDRFFAVRPEGSVSTLKIQRTERGDSAVYLCASSSQGATEAFFGQGTRLTVV.

The chain joins TRBV19 to TRBJ2-7, with 11 bases that match TRBD1. V was pared by 7 bases and J by 5 bases, with 10 bases of the junction left unmatched. CDR1 and CDR2 from the germline V gene are LNHDA and SQIVND (reference sequence). The CDR3 runs 15 residues. The CDR3 spells CASTPRTGGSDEQYF. DNA of the CDR3: TGTGCCAGTACCCCCCGGACAGGGGGCTCGGACGAGCAGTACTTC.

The chain uses TRBV19 and TRBJ1-2; tentatively, D is TRBD1 (5 bases). Germline values: CDR1 LNHDA, CDR2 SQIVND (reference sequence). The V end lost 7 bases, the J end lost 1 base, and 16 bases lay between the germline ends. The CDR3 is 15 amino acids. In DNA form, the CDR3 reads TGTGCCAGTACCCTAGGGGAGGGGAGTAACTATGGCTACACCTTC. Translated: CASTLGEGSNYGYTF.

The chain recombines TRBV19 with TRBJ2-7, with D possibly TRBD1 on 5 matching bases. The CDR3 contains 13 residues. CDR1 is LNHDA, CDR2 SQIVND, per germline (reference sequence). V dropped 2 bases and J dropped 6 bases, with 11 bases sitting between them. CDR3 nucleotides: TGTGCCAGTAGTATAACAGGTCAAATCGAGCAGTACTTC. It specifies CASSITGQIEQYF.

This chain joins TRBV12-5 and TRBJ2-1; possibly TRBD2 for D (7 bases). The CDR3 loop spans 17 amino acids. Germline CDR1 and CDR2: LGHNT and FRNRAP. The V end was cut by 2 bases, the J end by 0 bases, with 14 bases between. The CDR3 DNA reads as TGTGCTAGTGGTTTGCCCCCCGGGGGGCTCTCCTACAATGAGCAGTTCTTC. The encoded protein is CASGLPPGGLSYNEQFF.

The rearrangement uses TRBV18 and TRBJ1-4, with a tentative D call TRBD1 (6 bases). CDR3 size: 15 residues. The germline V and J ends were trimmed by 4 bases and 0 bases, with 9 bases remaining between them. Germline V lookup: CDR1 KGHSH, CDR2 LQKENI. CDR3 sequence reads: CASSLGQTTNEKLFF. In nucleotides, the CDR3 is TGTGCCAGCTCACTCGGACAGACAACTAATGAAAAACTGTTTTTT.

This chain uses TRBV4-2 with TRBJ2-7; D not resolved. The V end lost 2 bases, the J end lost 3 bases, and 8 bases lay between the germline ends. The CDR3 spans 13 residues. Germline values: CDR1 LGHNA, CDR2 YNFKEQ. CDR3 loop: CASSQLSSYEQYF. The CDR3 bases are TGTGCCAGCAGCCAACTCTCCAGCTACGAGCAGTACTTC.

This chain links TRBV30 with TRBJ1-5, with D hard to call. Germline CDR1 reads GTSNPN; CDR2 reads SVGIG (reference sequence). The CDR3 spans 13 residues. The V end lost 0 bases, the J end lost 6 bases, and 9 bases lay between the germline ends. CDR3 sequence: CAWSVLSGQPQHF. The DNA of the CDR3 is TGTGCCTGGAGTGTACTGTCAGGTCAGCCCCAGCATTTT.

V gene TRBV6-1 combines with J gene TRBJ1-4; the D is unclear. The V end lost 2 bases, the J end lost 2 bases, and 18 bases lay between the germline ends. CDR3 length: 18 residues. Germline V CDR1 and CDR2: MNHNS, SASEGT. CDR3 nucleotide sequence: TGTGCCAGCAGTGAAAGGGCCCCGGTCGGGGTTACTAATGAAAAACTGTTTTTT. Translation: CASSERAPVGVTNEKLFF.

This clone was observed a few times. The chain couples TRBV7-5 to TRBJ1-2; TRBD1 is the table's D call, not checked against the DNA. TRBV7-5 is a known pseudogene. There are 15 residues in the CDR3. The CDR3 nucleotides are TGTGTCAGAAGCCCCCAGCAGGGGTGGAACTATGGCTACACCTTC. Encoded protein: CVRSPQQGWNYGYTF.

The V and J genes are TRBV27 and TRBJ2-1; TRBD2 agrees at 7 bases. The CDR3 is 14 amino acids. Per germline, CDR1 MNHEY and CDR2 SMNVEV (reference sequence). Germline trimming cut 5 bases from V and 6 bases from J; bases unmatched to any gene: 7. The CDR3 is CASSARVAGNEQFF. DNA for the CDR3: TGTGCCAGCAGTGCCCGGGTAGCGGGCAATGAGCAGTTCTTC.

This chain uses TRBV10-1 with TRBJ2-7, with D perhaps TRBD1 (6 bases). Germline values: CDR1 WNHNN, CDR2 SYGVQD (reference sequence). With 3 bases removed from V and 3 bases from J, the gap between germline ends came to 9 bases. There are 13 residues in the CDR3. The CDR3 sequence: CASSEGQLYEQYF. CDR3 coding DNA: TGCGCCAGCAGTGAAGGACAGCTCTACGAGCAGTACTTC.

This clone was seen once. The chain has TRBV18 and TRBJ1-3; TRBD1 matches at 7 bases. V shed 3 bases, J shed 1 base, and the junction held 3 bases outside the gene matches. The germline V gene encodes CDR1 KGHSH and CDR2 LQKENI. This CDR3 contains 15 residues. The CDR3, as DNA: TGTGCCAGCTCACCCAACAGGGGATCTGGAAACACCATATATTTT. Translation gives CASSPNRGSGNTIYF.

This chain links TRBV4-1 with TRBJ1-2, with TRBD1 as a possible D gene (6 bases). Looked up from germline, CDR1 is MGHRA and CDR2 is YSYEKL. The V end lost 3 bases, the J end lost 6 bases, and 8 bases lay between the germline ends. The CDR3 is 12 residues long. The CDR3, as DNA: TGCGCCAGCAGCCAGGCAGGGGATGGCTACACCTTC. As protein: CASSQAGDGYTF.

The chain joins TRBV5-1 to TRBJ2-5; possible D gene TRBD2, 5 bases. CDR1 SGHRS and CDR2 YFSETQ come from the germline V gene. V dropped 0 bases and J dropped 5 bases, with 8 bases sitting between them. The CDR3 is 13 amino acids. CDR3 DNA: TGCGCCAGCAGCTTGGGAGGGTTGGAGACCCAGTACTTC. Protein product: CASSLGGLETQYF.

In its sample, this clone was seen once. The chain couples TRBV6-6 to TRBJ1-2; possibly TRBD1 for D (6 bases). Trimming took off 0 bases at V and 3 bases at J, with 8 bases between the two ends. The CDR3 has 14 residues. Germline V CDR1 and CDR2: MNHNY, SVGAGI (reference sequence). CDR3 DNA sequence: TGTGCCAGCAGTTACTCGGGGGCGGACTATGGCTACACCTTC. This sequence encodes CASSYSGADYGYTF.

The genes are TRBV4-1 and TRBJ2-1; TRBD2 aligns across 12 bases. This CDR3 region has 17 residues. CDR1 and CDR2 (germline): MGHRA, YSYEKL. V lost 4 bases to trimming and J lost 3 bases; unmatched junction nucleotides: 7. In DNA form, the CDR3 reads TGCGCCAGCAGCCTAGAGACTAGCGGGAGAAACTACAATGAGCAGTTCTTC. Translated, it gives CASSLETSGRNYNEQFF.

The J gene is TRBJ1-2, the V gene TRBV9; tentative D call: TRBD1 (6 bases). The CDR3 length is 15 residues. Trimming left V 0 bases short and J 4 bases short, with 13 bases between. Germline V gene data show CDR1 as SGDLS and CDR2 as YYNGEE. The CDR3 spells CASSVDNRDVYGYTF. The CDR3 nucleotides read TGTGCCAGCAGCGTAGACAACAGGGATGTCTATGGCTACACCTTC.

This chain joins TRBV19 and TRBJ2-5; D call uncertain. Germline CDR1 and CDR2: LNHDA and SQIVND (reference sequence). The CDR3 has 14 amino acids. V was clipped by 3 bases and J by 5 bases, with 13 bases between them. CDR3 protein: CASSISGTKETQYF. In DNA form, the CDR3 reads TGTGCCAGTAGTATCTCCGGTACTAAGGAGACCCAGTACTTC.

The chain employs TRBV6-5 and TRBJ2-5, with a weak D call TRBD1 (6 bases). CDR3 size: 13 residues. Trimming took off 6 bases at V and 5 bases at J, with 13 bases between the two ends. CDR1 is MNHEY and CDR2 is SVGAGI in the germline V gene. The CDR3 spells CASRMGAGETQYF. The CDR3 DNA reads TGTGCCAGCAGAATGGGGGCCGGGGAGACCCAGTACTTC.

This rearrangement joins TRBV25-1 to TRBJ1-4; D unresolved. The CDR3 runs to 13 residues. The germline V gene has CDR1 MGHDK and CDR2 SYGVNS. V was clipped by 5 bases and J by 5 bases, with 9 bases between them. The CDR3 loop is CASSQQFNEKLFF. Here the CDR3 DNA reads TGTGCCAGCAGTCAACAGTTCAATGAAAAACTGTTTTTT.

This sequence joins TRBV27 and TRBJ2-3, with 8 bases matching TRBD2. Per germline, CDR1 MNHEY and CDR2 SMNVEV (reference sequence). The CDR3 is made up of 15 amino acids. The J segment lost 7 bases and the V segment lost 6 bases, leaving 12 bases of the junction unmatched. The CDR3 protein is CASRPLPAGEYTQYF. In nucleotides, the CDR3 is TGTGCCAGCAGGCCACTCCCAGCGGGAGAATATACGCAGTATTTT.